The 17 T cell receptor beta chains reported below all come from one sample, sequenced in a study of T cells in Graves' hyperthyroidism and ophthalmopathy. Template material for amplifying TCR beta CDR3 regions consisted of RNA transcripts. HTBI primers were the set used in a first-round RT-PCR of the TCR CDR3. TCRdb reprocessed the multiplex PCR reads via MiXCR and lists one record per CDR3 protein. Among under 350,000 distinct CDR3 sequences, around a sixth were seen once, and the ten largest hold around 54%. Input material: blood. These receptors came from a woman aged 50 to 60 with Graves' hyperthyroidism.

Only a few counts were recorded for this clonotype. The chain combines TRBV19 with TRBJ2-1; D call uncertain. With 9 bases removed from V and 7 bases from J, the gap between germline ends came to 22 bases. The CDR3 is 15 residues long. Germline V gene data show CDR1 as LNHDA and CDR2 as SQIVND (reference sequence). CDR3 in DNA: TGTGCCAGCAGAAGCTTAACGGGTATGGGAAATGAGCAGTTCTTC. It translates to CASRSLTGMGNEQFF.

V is TRBV29-1 and J is TRBJ1-1, with 7 bases lining up with TRBD1. With V trimmed by 6 bases and J by 0 bases, 7 bases remained unmatched. The germline V gene encodes CDR1 SQVTM and CDR2 ANQGSEA. CDR3 length: 14 amino acids. The CDR3: CSVATGLMNTEAFF. Here the CDR3 DNA reads TGCAGCGTGGCGACAGGGCTAATGAACACTGAAGCTTTCTTT.

About this clonotype itself: A junction boundary mismatches the germline segment, possibly from a read error. The V and J genes are TRBV30 and TRBJ2-7; D possibly corresponds to TRBD2 (5 bases). The germline CDR1 and CDR2 sequences are GTSNPN and SVGIG (reference sequence). The CDR3 runs 12 residues. The CDR3 DNA is TGTGTCTGGAACGCGGGTTCCTACGAGCAGTACTTC. Its translation: CVWNAGSYEQYF.

This clonotype was counted at least ten times. The genes are TRBV12-3 or TRBV12-4 and TRBJ2-3, with 8 bases aligning to TRBD2. V lost 7 bases and J lost 1; bases outside the gene matches: 4. This CDR3 comprises 14 residues. CDR3 nucleotides: TGTGCCAGCACCTCGACTAGCGGCACAGATACGCAGTATTTT. Amino acids: CASTSTSGTDTQYF.

J is TRBJ2-5 and V is TRBV5-1, with D possibly TRBD2 on 7 matching bases. V was shortened by 4 bases and J by 5 bases, with 15 bases between the two germline ends. This CDR3 spans 14 amino acids. In germline, CDR1 is SGHRS, CDR2 YFSETQ. CDR3 sequence: CASSEGGGRETQYF. CDR3 DNA sequence: TGCGCCAGCAGCGAAGGGGGGGGTCGGGAGACCCAGTACTTC.

This clonotype was picked up many times. The chain carries TRBV18 and TRBJ2-3, with D perhaps matching TRBD2 (5 bases). CDR1 is KGHSH and CDR2 is LQKENI in the germline V gene. V lost 3 bases and J lost 3, with 10 bases in between. CDR3 length: 14 amino acids. Here the CDR3 reads CASSPTTRTDTQYF. CDR3 bases: TGTGCCAGCTCACCGACTACACGGACAGATACGCAGTATTTT.

The chain links TRBV20-1 to TRBJ1-6; D is unresolved. Per germline, CDR1 DFQATT and CDR2 SNEGSKA (reference sequence). The CDR3 is made up of 15 amino acids. V lost 0 bases and J lost 9, with 15 bases in between. The CDR3 sequence is CSARDRTAVGSPLHF. The CDR3, as DNA: TGCAGTGCTAGAGATAGAACAGCGGTGGGTTCACCCCTCCACTTT.

This clonotype was detected a few times. J is TRBJ1-3 and V is TRBV24-1; D unresolved. V was clipped by 2 bases and J by 1 base, with 11 bases between them. Germline CDR1 reads KGHDR; CDR2 reads SFDVKD. This CDR3 is built from 16 residues. The CDR3 nucleotides are TGTGCCACCAGTGATTGGGTCCTATGGTCTGGAAACACCATATATTTT. Amino acids: CATSDWVLWSGNTIYF.

A remark on this clonotype: Since a much larger clone is just one base distant, this may be a read error. The chain employs TRBV5-1 and TRBJ2-1; 8 positions agree with TRBD2. With V trimmed by 6 bases and J by 7 bases, 9 bases remained unmatched. Germline lookup yields CDR1 SGHRS and CDR2 YFSETQ. The CDR3 is 14 amino acids. In DNA, the CDR3 is TGCGCCAGCAACCCGGGACTAGTTGCGAATGAGCAGTTCTTC. The encoded protein is CASNPGLVANEQFF.

This clonotype was picked up a small number of times. This chain uses TRBV27 with TRBJ2-2, with D uncertain. There are 14 residues in the CDR3. The germline V and J ends were trimmed by 5 bases and 0 bases, with 7 bases remaining between them. CDR1 and CDR2 from the germline V gene are MNHEY and SMNVEV (reference sequence). DNA of the CDR3: TGTGCCAGCAGTCCGAACCCGAACACCGGGGAGCTGTTTTTT. Protein sequence: CASSPNPNTGELFF.

The V gene is TRBV12-3 or TRBV12-4, the J gene TRBJ1-2, with D perhaps TRBD1 (6 bases). The CDR3 covers 13 residues. The V end lost 6 bases, the J end lost 8 bases, and 16 bases lay between the germline ends. The CDR3 nucleotides read TGTGCCAGCAGCCGGACAGAAGTGGGGGGCTACACCTTC. This codes for CASSRTEVGGYTF.

The rearrangement uses TRBV30 and TRBJ2-3, with 7 positions matching TRBD1. Per germline, CDR1 GTSNPN and CDR2 SVGIG (reference sequence). The CDR3 is 16 amino acids. The V segment lost 0 bases and the J segment 2 bases; nucleotides outside the gene matches: 8. The CDR3 DNA reads TGTGCCTGGAGTGTACTGGGCAGGGGGTTCACAGATACGCAGTATTTT. Protein product: CAWSVLGRGFTDTQYF.

This clonotype showed up many times. V gene TRBV3-1 combines with J gene TRBJ1-4; D ambiguous. The V end was cut by 2 bases, the J end by 9 bases, with 10 bases between. The CDR3 has 13 residues. CDR1 LGHDT and CDR2 YNNKEL come from the germline V gene (reference sequence). The CDR3 region has the DNA TGTGCCAGCAGCCAATCTTTCTGGAAAAAACTGTTTTTT. Encoded protein: CASSQSFWKKLFF.

This clonotype was counted many times. The chain uses TRBV12-3 or TRBV12-4 and TRBJ1-5; 10 bases are a match to TRBD1. The CDR3 totals 14 residues. After removal of 5 bases from V and 4 bases from J, the junction contained 2 bases not matched to a gene. The DNA for the CDR3 is TGTGCCAGCAGTGTGGGACAGGGGAATCAGCCCCAGCATTTT. Encoded protein: CASSVGQGNQPQHF.

This clonotype was recorded many times. The chain recombines TRBV5-1 with TRBJ2-5; 8 bases map to TRBD1. This CDR3 contains 15 residues. V was pared by 3 bases and J by 2 bases, with 6 bases of the junction left unmatched. Germline CDR1 is SGHRS and CDR2 is YFSETQ. CDR3 DNA sequence: TGCGCCAGCAGCTCCTCAGGGGGCAGGCAAGAGACCCAGTACTTC. Translation gives CASSSSGGRQETQYF.

This chain uses TRBV7-3 with TRBJ2-3; perhaps D is TRBD1 or TRBD2 (5 bases each). V lost 5 bases, J lost 6 bases, and 12 bases lay in between. Looked up from germline, CDR1 is SGHTA and CDR2 is FQGTGA. This CDR3 is 13 amino acids long. CDR3 in DNA: TGTGCCAGCAGCCGGGACGGGTCCGATACGCAGTATTTT. It codes for CASSRDGSDTQYF.

Ten or more counts support this clonotype. The chain uses TRBV16 and TRBJ1-1; D not resolved. The CDR3 contains 15 residues. V dropped 6 bases and J dropped 0 bases, with 14 bases sitting between them. CDR1 and CDR2 (germline): KGHSY, FQNENV. For the CDR3, the DNA is TGTGCCAGCAGTCCAATGATTTCTATGAACACTGAAGCTTTCTTT. It translates to CASSPMISMNTEAFF. Full variable domain (missing parts from reference TRBV16 and TRBJ1-1): GEEVAQTPKHLVRGEGQKAKLYCAPIKGHSYVFWYQQVLKNEFKFLISFQNENVFDETGMPKERFSAKCLPNSPCSLEIQATKLEDSAVYFCASSPMISMNTEAFFGQGTRLTVV.